The 24 T cell receptor beta chains listed next were all sequenced from one sample in a study of technical replicates of blood from several donors. Clones were read by immunoSEQ multiplex PCR, and TCRdb kept only the in-frame ones, dropping some. The data contain about 62,000 clones, around 87% of them seen just once; the ten biggest clones take up around 4.9%. Material: PBMCs. The receptors derive from a human donor in good health. Some clones in this sample may be carry-over from other donors' samples.

The CDR3 DNA reads TGTGCCTGGAATCCAGACAGTTATGGCTACACCTTC. As protein: CAWNPDSYGYTF. The chain combines TRBV30 with TRBJ1-2; possible D gene TRBD1, 5 bases. CDR1 is GTSNPN, CDR2 SVGIG, per germline (reference sequence). Trimming pared 4 bases from V and 5 bases from J, leaving 11 bases between. The CDR3 totals 12 residues.

J is TRBJ2-5 and V is TRBV7-9; D is ambiguous. Trimming pared 1 base from V and 7 bases from J, leaving 13 bases between. Germline CDR1 is SEHNR and CDR2 is FQNEAQ (reference sequence). The CDR3 runs to 14 residues. In DNA form, the CDR3 reads TGTGCCAGCAGCTTAGGGCAGAGTCCAGGGACCCAGTACTTC. Protein: CASSLGQSPGTQYF.

This clone came up once. This chain connects TRBV27 to TRBJ2-7, with 11 bases fitting TRBD1. Per the germline V gene, CDR1 is MNHEY and CDR2 is SMNVEV (reference sequence). CDR3 length equals 13 residues. With V trimmed by 7 bases and J by 4 bases, 3 bases remained unmatched. The CDR3 loop reads CASTGQGVYEQYF. The CDR3 DNA follows: TGTGCCAGCACGGGACAGGGGGTTTACGAGCAGTACTTC.

The genes are TRBV6-1 and TRBJ1-1; tentative D call: TRBD1 (6 bases). Trimming shortened V by 6 bases and J by 8 bases, and 16 bases separated the two germline ends. Germline V gene lookup returns CDR1 MNHNS and CDR2 SASEGT. The CDR3 is made up of 13 amino acids. The CDR3 DNA sequence: TGTGCCAGCAGGGACAGAATCTCATGGGAAGCTTTCTTT. Its translation is CASRDRISWEAFF.

The table lists this clone with a few counts. The rearrangement uses TRBV7-6 and TRBJ2-3; 12 bases map to TRBD2. The CDR3 loop spans 17 amino acids. Germline lookup yields CDR1 SGHVS and CDR2 FNYEAQ. V trimming: 2 bases; J trimming: 2 bases; junction bases outside the gene matches: 5. The CDR3: CASSLRLAGEITDTQYF. The CDR3 nucleotides are TGTGCCAGCAGCTTACGACTAGCGGGGGAGATCACAGATACGCAGTATTTT.

This rearrangement joins TRBV9 to TRBJ2-5, with a possible D match to TRBD2 (5 bases). Germline V gene lookup returns CDR1 SGDLS and CDR2 YYNGEE. Trimming shortened V by 0 bases and J by 5 bases, and 11 bases separated the two germline ends. There are 14 residues in the CDR3. CDR3 in amino acids: CASSVAEGRETQYF. As DNA, the CDR3 is TGTGCCAGCAGCGTAGCTGAGGGCCGGGAGACCCAGTACTTC.

This clone was seen only a few times. The chain recombines TRBV5-1 with TRBJ2-1; D may be TRBD2 (7 bases). Germline CDR1 and CDR2: SGHRS and YFSETQ. V was trimmed by 5 bases and J by 8 bases, leaving 17 bases between them. The CDR3 runs 14 residues. This chain's CDR3 is CASSRSGGFDEQFF. CDR3 nucleotides: TGCGCCAGCAGTCGTTCGGGGGGCTTCGATGAGCAGTTCTTC.

A single count supports this clone. The J gene is TRBJ2-1, the V gene TRBV6-5; TRBD2 aligns across 10 bases. Germline values: CDR1 MNHEY, CDR2 SVGAGI. The J segment lost 4 bases and the V segment lost 3 bases, leaving 3 bases of the junction unmatched. This CDR3 spans 15 amino acids. CDR3 DNA sequence: TGTGCCAGCAGTTATAGACTAGCGGGTTACAATGAGCAGTTCTTC. This encodes CASSYRLAGYNEQFF.

The count of this clone is one. The chain employs TRBV6-5 and TRBJ1-2; 9 bases match TRBD1. Germline V gene data show CDR1 as MNHEY and CDR2 as SVGAGI. V shed 6 bases and J 8 bases; nucleotides not matched to a gene: 13. CDR3 length: 15 residues. CDR3 sequence: CASRAPGQGSRGYTF. DNA of the CDR3: TGTGCCAGCAGAGCACCGGGACAGGGATCTCGGGGCTACACCTTC.

The sample holds a few counts of this clone. The gene calls are TRBV6-4 and TRBJ2-2, with a weak D call TRBD1 (7 bases). Germline lookup yields CDR1 MRHNA and CDR2 SNTAGT. V was cut by 3 bases and J by 4 bases, with 12 bases left in between. This CDR3 is 15 amino acids long. CDR3 loop: CASSEEGATTGELFF. In DNA form, the CDR3 reads TGTGCCAGCAGTGAGGAGGGGGCGACCACCGGGGAGCTGTTTTTT.

The chain has TRBV11-2 and TRBJ2-2, with 9 bases identical to TRBD1. The CDR3 is 16 residues long. The V gene's germline CDR1 is SGHAT and CDR2 FQNNGV. The V and J ends lost 6 bases and 2 bases, in that order; junction bases with no gene match: 7. This CDR3 is CASRPTQGANTGELFF. DNA of the CDR3: TGTGCCAGCAGGCCGACACAGGGGGCCAACACCGGGGAGCTGTTTTTT.

DNA of the CDR3: TGTGCCAGCAGCTTCGAGCGGGGGTGGGAGCAGTTCTTC. Protein sequence: CASSFERGWEQFF. V and J are TRBV5-4 and TRBJ2-1; 8 nucleotides line up with TRBD2. CDR1 SGHNT and CDR2 YYREEE come from the germline V gene (reference sequence). This CDR3 region has 13 residues. Losses at the gene ends were 2 bases for V and 10 bases for J; bases not matched to a gene: 5.

This chain joins TRBV2 and TRBJ1-4, with D tentatively TRBD1 (6 bases). The germline V gene encodes CDR1 SNHLY and CDR2 FYNNEI. Between the trimmed V and J ends, which lost 5 bases and 2 bases, there was a span of 12 bases. The CDR3 consists of 15 residues. Written as DNA, the CDR3 is TGTGCCAGCAGTCGTGGCACAGGGACTAATGAAAAACTGTTTTTT. This gives the protein CASSRGTGTNEKLFF.

This rearrangement joins TRBV6-6 to TRBJ2-2, with TRBD2 identical over 7 bases. This CDR3 has 14 amino acids. Germline V gives CDR1 MNHNY, CDR2 SVGAGI (reference sequence). With V trimmed by 7 bases and J by 1 base, 3 bases remained unmatched. The CDR3 sequence is CASTRERNTGELFF. The CDR3 coding sequence is TGTGCCAGCACGCGGGAGAGGAACACCGGGGAGCTGTTTTTT.

The J gene is TRBJ1-1, the V gene TRBV19, with 7 bases identical to TRBD1. The germline V gene encodes CDR1 LNHDA and CDR2 SQIVND (reference sequence). Trimming cost V 5 bases and J 3 bases; bases outside gene matches: 9. CDR3 length equals 15 residues. Written as DNA, the CDR3 is TGTGCCAGTAGTCCCCGACAGGGTAAGGACACTGAAGCTTTCTTT. Its protein is CASSPRQGKDTEAFF.

The chain carries TRBV4-1 and TRBJ2-3, with D hard to call. The V and J ends lost 3 bases and 1 base respectively, with 8 bases between them. Per the germline V gene, CDR1 is MGHRA and CDR2 is YSYEKL. The CDR3 runs to 14 residues. CDR3 sequence reads: CASSQALGTDTQYF. The CDR3 coding sequence is TGCGCCAGCAGCCAGGCCCTAGGCACAGATACGCAGTATTTT.

J is TRBJ1-5 and V is TRBV15, with D unclear. This CDR3 is built from 16 residues. CDR1 LNHNV and CDR2 YYDKDF come from the germline V gene (reference sequence). The V gene lost 4 bases and the J gene lost 0 bases, with 13 bases spanning the gap. CDR3: CATSNAPGYSNQPQHF. The CDR3 coding sequence is TGTGCCACCAGCAACGCCCCGGGGTATAGCAATCAGCCCCAGCATTTT.

The chain is built from TRBV29-1 and TRBJ1-5, with 8 bases aligning to TRBD1. CDR1 is SQVTM and CDR2 is ANQGSEA in the germline V gene. The CDR3 is made up of 14 amino acids. With V trimmed by 6 bases and J by 3 bases, 7 bases remained unmatched. CDR3 amino acids: CSVTGTGPNQPQHF. CDR3 nucleotides: TGCAGCGTGACTGGGACAGGCCCCAATCAGCCCCAGCATTTT.

The CDR3 sequence: CASSQLTGTGGEAFF. CDR3 bases: TGTGCCAGCAGCCAATTAACCGGGACAGGGGGCGAAGCTTTCTTT. The J gene is TRBJ1-1, the V gene TRBV4-2, with 12 bases aligning to TRBD1. V was pared by 2 bases and J by 8 bases, with 6 bases of the junction left unmatched. The CDR3 extends over 15 amino acids. The germline V gene encodes CDR1 LGHNA and CDR2 YNFKEQ.

The chain couples TRBV18 to TRBJ1-2; TRBD1 matches 9 bases. Germline lookup yields CDR1 KGHSH and CDR2 LQKENI. The CDR3 totals 14 residues. The J segment lost 4 bases and the V segment lost 4 bases, leaving 4 bases of the junction unmatched. The CDR3 DNA reads as TGTGCCAGCTCACTCCGGGACAGGGCCTATGGCTACACCTTC. This sequence encodes CASSLRDRAYGYTF.

The rearrangement links TRBV2 to TRBJ2-5, with 11 bases matching TRBD2. Germline loops: CDR1 SNHLY, CDR2 FYNNEI. CDR3 length: 15 amino acids. V gave up 5 bases and J gave up 5 bases; unmatched junction bases: 7. CDR3 sequence: CASSLSGGEAETQYF. The CDR3 DNA is TGTGCCAGCAGTCTTAGCGGGGGGGAGGCGGAGACCCAGTACTTC.

The chain links TRBV25-1 to TRBJ1-1; possibly TRBD1 for D (6 bases). Germline-derived CDR1 and CDR2 are MGHDK and SYGVNS. The CDR3 consists of 15 residues. With 2 bases removed from V and 5 bases from J, the gap between germline ends came to 15 bases. The CDR3 region has the DNA TGTGCCAGCAGTGAAAGTGGGCAGGGGCGGACTGAAGCTTTCTTT. It translates to CASSESGQGRTEAFF.

The gene calls are TRBV27 and TRBJ2-7; 11 bases line up with TRBD2. The CDR3 loop spans 15 amino acids. The V segment lost 6 bases and the J segment 3 bases; nucleotides outside the gene matches: 7. Germline V CDR1 and CDR2: MNHEY, SMNVEV (reference sequence). The CDR3 DNA reads TGTGCCAGCAGACCCCTAGCGGGGGGCCTCTACGAGCAGTACTTC. Protein sequence: CASRPLAGGLYEQYF.

J is TRBJ2-7 and V is TRBV6-5, with 7 bases lining up with TRBD2. The length of the CDR3 is 14 residues. Germline V gives CDR1 MNHEY, CDR2 SVGAGI. J gave up 2 bases and V 8 bases, and 9 bases lay outside the gene matches. The CDR3 protein is CASCCGSVPYEQYF. For the CDR3, the DNA is TGTGCCAGCTGCTGCGGGAGTGTACCCTACGAGCAGTACTTC.